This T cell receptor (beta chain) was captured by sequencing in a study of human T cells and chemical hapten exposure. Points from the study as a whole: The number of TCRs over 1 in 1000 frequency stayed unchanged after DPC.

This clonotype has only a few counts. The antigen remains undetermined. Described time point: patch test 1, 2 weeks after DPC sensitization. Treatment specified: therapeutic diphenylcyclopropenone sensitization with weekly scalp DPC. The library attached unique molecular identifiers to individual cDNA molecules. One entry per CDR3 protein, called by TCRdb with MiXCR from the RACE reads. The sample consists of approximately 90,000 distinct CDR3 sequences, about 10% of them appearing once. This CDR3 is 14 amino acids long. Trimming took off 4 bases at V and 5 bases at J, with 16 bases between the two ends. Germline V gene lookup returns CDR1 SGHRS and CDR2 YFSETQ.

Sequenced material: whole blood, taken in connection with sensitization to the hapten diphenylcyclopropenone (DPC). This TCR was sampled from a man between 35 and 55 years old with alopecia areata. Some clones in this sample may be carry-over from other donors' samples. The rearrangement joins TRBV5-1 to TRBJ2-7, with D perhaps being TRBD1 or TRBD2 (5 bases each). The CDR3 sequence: CASSRGPPIDEQYV. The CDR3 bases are TGCGCCAGCAGCCGGGGCCCCCCTATCGACGAGCAGTACGTC.